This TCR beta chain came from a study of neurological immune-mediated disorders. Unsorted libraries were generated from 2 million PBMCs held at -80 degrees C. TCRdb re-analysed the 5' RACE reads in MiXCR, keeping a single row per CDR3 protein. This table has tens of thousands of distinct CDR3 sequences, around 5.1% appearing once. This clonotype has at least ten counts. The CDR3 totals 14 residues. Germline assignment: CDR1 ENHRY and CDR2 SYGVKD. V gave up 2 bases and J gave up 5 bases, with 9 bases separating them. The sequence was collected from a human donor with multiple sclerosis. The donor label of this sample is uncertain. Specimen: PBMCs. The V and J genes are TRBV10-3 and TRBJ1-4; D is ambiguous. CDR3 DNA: TGTGCCATCAGTGAGAATAGGCGGAATGAAAAACTGTTTTTT. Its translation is CAISENRRNEKLFF.